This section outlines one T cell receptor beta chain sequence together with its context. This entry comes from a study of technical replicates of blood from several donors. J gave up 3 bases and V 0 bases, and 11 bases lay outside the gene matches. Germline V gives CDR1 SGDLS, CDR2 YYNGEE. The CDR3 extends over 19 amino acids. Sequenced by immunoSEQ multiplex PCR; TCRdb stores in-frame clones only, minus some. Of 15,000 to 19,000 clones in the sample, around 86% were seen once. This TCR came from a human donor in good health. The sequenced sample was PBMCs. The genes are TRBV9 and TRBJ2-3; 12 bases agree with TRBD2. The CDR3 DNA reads TGTGCCAGCAGCGTAGGTAGGACTAGCGGGAACGCGAAGACAGATACGCAGTATTTT. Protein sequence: CASSVGRTSGNAKTDTQYF.